This TCR beta chain was sequenced for a study of cytomegalovirus exposure and HLA in healthy donors. This clone is labeled medium-sized. This CDR3 is 14 amino acids long. Germline V lookup: CDR1 MRHNA, CDR2 SNTAGT. V was trimmed by 4 bases and J by 0 bases, leaving 4 bases between them. Primers included in the PCR were 60 Vbeta and 13 Jbeta primers. Data came from immunoSEQ multiplex PCR; TCRdb stores just in-frame clones and leaves some out. The sample shows approximately 130,000 clones, about 80% of them seen only once. The V call is TRBV6-4, the J call TRBJ2-6; D is ambiguous. The sequenced sample was PBMCs. The sequence was collected from a man aged 25 to 45 in good health and CMV-seronegative. The CDR3 nucleotides are TGTGCCAGCAGTGGACACTCTGGGGCCAACGTCCTGACTTTC. This translates into CASSGHSGANVLTF.